One T cell receptor beta chain is described in this entry. This clone occurred a few times. There is no known antigen for this receptor. Base qualities are missing; no much larger clone stands one base away. Trimming at the junction amounts to 5 bases on V and 5 bases on J, and the germline ends lie 12 bases apart. The CDR3 runs 13 residues from the cysteine to the phenylalanine. Only the CDR3 region is kept as DNA, spanning 39 bases read in frame from base 1. Per the germline V gene (reference sequence), WNHNN is the CDR1 and SYGVQD is the CDR2. The data are from a study of long-term antiretroviral therapy in people with HIV (dated by TCRdb to between 2021 and 2024). About the full investigation: The earliest samples were collected approximately a decade before the 2015 WHO recommendation for immediate ART, a period when ART was typically delayed until CD4 counts fell. From 25 to 30 adults with confirmed HIV infection, the cohort provided 192 cryopreserved PBMC samples, gathered serially across a mean of approximately six years (range 1-12). Eleven of the 30 participants with HIV were female. Whether ART initiation and durable HIV suppression were associated with changes in peripheral blood TRB repertoire composition and diversity was tested in a retrospective serial study. No cross-contamination during QIAcube processing was seen in test extractions of a monoclonal T-cell line run alongside around 34 polyclonal samples. Paper-wide results and their limitations: The samples span the years 2004 to 2017, and the ART regimens used may be less effective than current regimens. A significant increase in TRB diversity was found to be associated with ART initiation, although TRB diversity was observed to remain significantly below that of transplant donor controls even after long-term ART. Limited PBMC availability meant only the TCR beta chain was sequenced, without alpha chain pairing. Because pre-ART samples had limited cell numbers, unsorted PBMC were profiled rather than sorted CD4+ and CD8+ T cells. CDR3 length ranges in HIV repertoires were narrower than in controls, and network structure suggested an antigen-experienced repertoire with only a slight naive shift after ART. Inferences about post-ART repertoire changes are limited because no data were available on ART adherence, viral resistance or therapy changes. Expanded TRB clones identified before ART initiation dominated the repertoire at all time points, although this dominance fluctuated and declined in many PLHIV after ART.

To be included, a participant needed at least one PBMC sample from before ART initiation plus at least two post-ART samples. All participants with HIV were treated in the United States of America. Before DNA extraction, cryopreserved samples containing about 0.9-10 million PBMC were thawed and washed. At the time of the earliest PBMC sample, participants with HIV were aged between roughly 20 and 55 years. PBMC samples from each participant spanned 1-4 timepoints before ART initiation and 2-8 timepoints after ART initiation, with a median of 7 samples. Serial HIV viral load, CD4+ T-cell count, ART history and demographic data were obtained for every participant. Genomic DNA was extracted from unsorted PBMC with a Qiagen kit on a QIAcube, processed in batches of 12 samples. The immunoSEQ hsTCRB v3.0 assay was used at survey level resolution to sequence the TRB variable region. The targeted TRB sequencing depth was about 40,000-55,000 T-cell genomes per sample. TRB libraries were pooled and sequenced on an Illumina MiSeq using a v3 150-cycle kit. In the authors' own workflow: Repertoire analysis ran in R within a reproducible Nextflow workflow covering QC, data transformation and analysis. Custom analyses were implemented in LymphoSeq2, an R package for AIRR-Seq data exploration. A handful of samples that yielded fewer than 5000 total TRB sequences were excluded, so that fewer than 200 HIV repertoires were analyzed. Among the 180 or so HIV repertoires that were kept, roughly 58 were collected before ART initiation and some 130 were collected after ART initiation. Each repertoire was downsampled to 5000 TRB nucleotide sequences, and summary statistics were averaged across 100 downsampling iterations. Only TRB sequences with CDR3 regions of at least seven amino acids were retained for analysis. Diversity was assessed using a clonality score derived from Shannon entropy and using the Gini coefficient. In the repertoire networks, any two of the top 5000 CDR3 amino acid sequences were connected whenever the two sequences differed by an edit distance of one. For TRB CDR3 amino acid sequences, antigen specificity groups and MHC restriction were predicted with GLIPH2. CDR3 amino acid sequences were matched against VDJdb and McPAS-TCR to flag known CMV, EBV, HIV or tissue antigen associations. Pre-ART, post-ART and control groups were compared with Wilcoxon signed-rank tests and Holm-Bonferroni correction. Entries here come from immuneACCESS through TCRdb and include only in-frame sequences with V and J called. Some clones fail to appear in such tables; in the studies checked, an unresolved V gene covers under half of the shortfall, and the cause of the remainder is unknown. Clonal size and the V and J genes are those of that table, whereas D and trimming came from the DNA. Here the sample has around 25,000 clones; 81% occur a single time. About a sixth of the sample belongs to the ten largest clones.

The input for sequencing was unsorted PBMCs, taken at the start of antiretroviral therapy, before treatment. The rearranged segments are TRBV10-1 and TRBJ1-1, with the D gene not confidently named. This receptor was obtained from a woman aged 18-29 years with HIV. The sequence in DNA is TGCGCCAGCAGTTGGGGTTTTAAGACTGAAGCTTTCTTT. Its amino acids are CASSWGFKTEAFF.